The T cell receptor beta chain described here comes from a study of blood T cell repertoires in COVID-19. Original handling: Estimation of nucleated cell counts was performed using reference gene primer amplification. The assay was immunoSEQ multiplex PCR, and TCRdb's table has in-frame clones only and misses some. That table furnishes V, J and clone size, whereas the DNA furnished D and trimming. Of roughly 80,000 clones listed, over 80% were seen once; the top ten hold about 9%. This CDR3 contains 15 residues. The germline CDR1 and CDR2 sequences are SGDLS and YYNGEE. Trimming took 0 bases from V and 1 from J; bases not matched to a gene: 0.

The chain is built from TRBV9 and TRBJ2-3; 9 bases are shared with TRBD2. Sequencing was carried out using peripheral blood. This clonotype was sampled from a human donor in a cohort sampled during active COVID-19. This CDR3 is CASSVASGGTDTQYF. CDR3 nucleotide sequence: TGTGCCAGCAGCGTAGCTAGCGGGGGCACAGATACGCAGTATTTT. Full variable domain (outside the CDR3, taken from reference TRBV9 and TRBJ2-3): DSGVTQTPKHLITATGQRVTLRCSPRSGDLSVYWYQQSLDQGLQFLIQYYNGEERAKGNILERFSAQQFPDLHSELNLSSLELGDSALYFCASSVASGGTDTQYFGPGTRLTVL.